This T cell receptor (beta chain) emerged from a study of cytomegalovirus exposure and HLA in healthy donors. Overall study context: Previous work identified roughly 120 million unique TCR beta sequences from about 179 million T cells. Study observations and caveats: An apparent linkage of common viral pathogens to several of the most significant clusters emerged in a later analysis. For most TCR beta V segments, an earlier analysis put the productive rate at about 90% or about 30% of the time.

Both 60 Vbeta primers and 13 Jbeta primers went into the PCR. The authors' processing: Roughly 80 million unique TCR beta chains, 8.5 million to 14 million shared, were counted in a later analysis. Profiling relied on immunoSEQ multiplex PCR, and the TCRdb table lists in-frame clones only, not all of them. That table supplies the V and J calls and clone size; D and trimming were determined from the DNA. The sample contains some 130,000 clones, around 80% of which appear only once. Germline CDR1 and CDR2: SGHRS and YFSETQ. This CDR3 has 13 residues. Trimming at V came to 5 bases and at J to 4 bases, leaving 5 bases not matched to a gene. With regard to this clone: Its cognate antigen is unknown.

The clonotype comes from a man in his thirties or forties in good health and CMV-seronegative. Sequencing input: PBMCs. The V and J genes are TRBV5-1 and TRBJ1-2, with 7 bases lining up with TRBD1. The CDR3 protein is CASRTGQFYGYTF. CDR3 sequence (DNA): TGCGCCAGCAGAACGGGACAGTTCTATGGCTACACCTTC. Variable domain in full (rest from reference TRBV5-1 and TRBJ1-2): KAGVTQTPRYLIKTRGQQVTLSCSPISGHRSVSWYQQTPGQGLQFLFEYFSETQRNKGNFPGRFSGRQFSNSRSEMNVSTLELGDSALYLCASRTGQFYGYTFGSGTRLTVV.